This T cell receptor beta chain derives from a study of blood T cell repertoires in COVID-19. Study details: Sites across the United States, Italy and Spain contributed samples from acute and convalescent COVID-19.

Germline CDR1 reads WNHNN; CDR2 reads SYGVQD (reference sequence). V lost 1 base and J lost 3; bases outside the gene matches: 0. The CDR3 loop spans 13 amino acids. The table came from immunoSEQ multiplex PCR; TCRdb's copy has only in-frame clones and leaves some out. The data hold roughly 75,000 clones, with approximately 80% observed a single time. The chain uses TRBV10-1 and TRBJ2-7; TRBD1 agrees at 7 bases. The sample was peripheral blood. This sequence originates from a woman between 65 and 79 years old with acute or convalescent COVID-19. The CDR3 nucleotides read TGCGCCAGCAGTGAGTACAGGGGCTACGAGCAGTACTTC. It is translated as CASSEYRGYEQYF.